This TCR beta chain comes out of a study of cytomegalovirus exposure and HLA in healthy donors. Study results and limitations: One variant, a missense change in DCLRE1C, was linked in a later analysis to TCR beta V- and J-gene trimming.

This CDR3 contains 15 residues. V lost 0 bases to trimming and J lost 6 bases; unmatched junction nucleotides: 3. Germline CDR1 is SGDLS and CDR2 is YYNGEE. In regard to this clone: The antigen is unknown.

This PCR relied on a set of 60 Vbeta primers and 13 Jbeta primers. The table came from immunoSEQ multiplex PCR; TCRdb's copy has only in-frame clones and leaves some out. Of over 200,000 clones in the sample, roughly 87% were seen once. The sequencing sample was made of PBMCs. The origin of this receptor is a man in his forties in good health and CMV-seropositive. The chain uses TRBV9 and TRBJ2-2; 9 bases line up with TRBD2. The CDR3 protein is CASSVAAGGAGELFF. CDR3 coding DNA: TGTGCCAGCAGCGTAGCGGCGGGAGGGGCCGGGGAGCTGTTTTTT.